These T cell receptor beta chains were read from a single sample in a study of vaccination effects on CD4 cells after COVID-19. This table comes from immunoSEQ multiplex PCR, and its TCRdb copy is limited to in-frame clones, with some not included. The sample includes about 71,000 clones, less than 85% of them seen just once. The antigens for these receptors are not known. This sample comprised CD4+ T cells from PBMCs cultured without peptide, obtained after COVID-19 vaccination. The source of these receptors is a human donor who received a COVID-19 vaccine. CDR3s include the opening cysteine and the closing phenylalanine or tryptophan. The order of the fields is D gene, clone size, J gene, V gene, CDR3 protein, CDR3 DNA. A D gene is named only where the DNA matches it firmly. For some rows the clone size is stated as once, few or many, or as a class when expanded; others skip it.

d_call: TRBD1; clone_size: .; j_call: TRBJ1-5; v_call: TRBV6-2/TRBV6-3; cdr3_aa: CASSGTAANQPQHF; cdr3_nt: TGTGCCAGCAGCGGGACAGCCGCTAATCAGCCCCAGCATTTT
d_call: .; clone_size: few; j_call: TRBJ1-3; v_call: TRBV3-1/TRBV3-2; cdr3_aa: CASSPPGGNTIYF; cdr3_nt: TGTGCCAGCAGCCCGCCAGGTGGAAACACCATATATTTT
d_call: .; clone_size: .; j_call: TRBJ2-3; v_call: TRBV11-1; cdr3_aa: CASSQPGEATDTQYF; cdr3_nt: TGTGCCAGCAGCCAGCCAGGGGAGGCCACAGATACGCAGTATTTT
d_call: .; clone_size: .; j_call: TRBJ1-2; v_call: TRBV4-3; cdr3_aa: CASSQDYSRSNYGYTF; cdr3_nt: TGCGCCAGCAGCCAAGATTACTCGAGATCTAACTATGGCTACACCTTC
d_call: .; clone_size: .; j_call: TRBJ1-2; v_call: TRBV28; cdr3_aa: CASSGGRRAHGYTF; cdr3_nt: TGTGCCAGCAGTGGGGGGCGGCGGGCCCATGGCTACACCTTC
d_call: TRBD1; clone_size: .; j_call: TRBJ2-5; v_call: TRBV5-1; cdr3_aa: CASSSPMDRGLGETQYF; cdr3_nt: TGCGCCAGCAGCTCTCCCATGGACAGGGGTCTTGGGGAGACCCAGTACTTC
d_call: .; clone_size: few; j_call: TRBJ1-2; v_call: TRBV3-1/TRBV3-2; cdr3_aa: CASSQSGTAAGTF; cdr3_nt: TGTGCCAGCAGCCAGTCCGGGACGGCGGCGGGCACCTTC
d_call: .; clone_size: .; j_call: TRBJ2-5; v_call: TRBV21-1; cdr3_aa: CASSKCKGVKEETQYF; cdr3_nt: TGTGCCAGCAGCAAGTGTAAGGGGGTTAAGGAAGAGACCCAGTACTTC
d_call: .; clone_size: once; j_call: TRBJ1-4; v_call: TRBV9; cdr3_aa: CASSPNTDGVEKLFF; cdr3_nt: TGTGCCAGCAGCCCCAATACGGACGGGGTTGAAAAACTGTTTTTT
d_call: .; clone_size: .; j_call: TRBJ2-3; v_call: TRBV24-1; cdr3_aa: CATSAPVAGTQYF; cdr3_nt: TGTGCCACCAGTGCCCCCGTAGCCGGTACGCAGTATTTT
d_call: .; clone_size: .; j_call: TRBJ1-1; v_call: TRBV2; cdr3_aa: CASSLPQQSPAFF; cdr3_nt: TGTGCCAGCAGTTTACCACAACAGTCTCCTGCTTTCTTT
d_call: .; clone_size: .; j_call: TRBJ2-1; v_call: TRBV9; cdr3_aa: CASSSGEWVMNEQFF; cdr3_nt: TGTGCCAGCAGCTCCGGTGAGTGGGTTATGAATGAGCAGTTCTTC
d_call: .; clone_size: few; j_call: TRBJ1-1; v_call: TRBV29-1; cdr3_aa: CSVEDNRGAFF; cdr3_nt: TGCAGCGTTGAAGACAACCGCGGGGCTTTCTTT
d_call: TRBD1; clone_size: once; j_call: TRBJ2-1; v_call: TRBV11-1; cdr3_aa: CASSHRGQSYNEQFF; cdr3_nt: TGTGCCAGCAGCCACAGGGGGCAGTCCTACAATGAGCAGTTCTTC
d_call: .; clone_size: .; j_call: TRBJ2-5; v_call: TRBV5-1; cdr3_aa: CASSTQGLEIETQYF; cdr3_nt: TGCGCCAGCAGCACCCAGGGACTCGAAATAGAGACCCAGTACTTC
d_call: .; clone_size: .; j_call: TRBJ1-5; v_call: TRBV2; cdr3_aa: CASSEAREDQPQHF; cdr3_nt: TGTGCCAGCAGTGAAGCGCGGGAGGACCAGCCCCAGCATTTT
d_call: .; clone_size: .; j_call: TRBJ1-5; v_call: TRBV19; cdr3_aa: CASTRDRRHNQPQHF; cdr3_nt: TGTGCCAGTACCCGGGACCGAAGGCACAATCAGCCCCAGCATTTT
d_call: TRBD1; clone_size: .; j_call: TRBJ1-2; v_call: TRBV5-1; cdr3_aa: CASSLAQGVYGYTF; cdr3_nt: TGCGCCAGCAGCTTGGCCCAGGGGGTATATGGCTACACCTTC
d_call: .; clone_size: .; j_call: TRBJ1-1; v_call: TRBV7-9; cdr3_aa: CASSLIAQMNTEAFF; cdr3_nt: TGTGCCAGCAGCTTAATAGCCCAGATGAACACTGAAGCTTTCTTT
d_call: .; clone_size: few; j_call: TRBJ1-2; v_call: TRBV27; cdr3_aa: CASSLAGAGSYTF; cdr3_nt: TGTGCCAGCAGTTTAGCAGGGGCTGGAAGCTACACCTTC
d_call: TRBD1; clone_size: .; j_call: TRBJ1-1; v_call: TRBV2; cdr3_aa: CATKGQGALNTEAFF; cdr3_nt: TGTGCCACCAAGGGACAGGGGGCATTGAACACTGAAGCTTTCTTT
d_call: .; clone_size: .; j_call: TRBJ1-5; v_call: TRBV6-5; cdr3_aa: CASNTARNQPQHF; cdr3_nt: TGTGCCAGCAACACGGCACGTAATCAGCCCCAGCATTTT
d_call: .; clone_size: .; j_call: TRBJ1-3; v_call: TRBV9; cdr3_aa: CASSVDPPDRSTGNTIYF; cdr3_nt: TGTGCCAGCAGCGTAGATCCCCCCGACAGGTCCACCGGAAACACCATATATTTT